The TCR beta chain under discussion was sequenced for a study of Graves' ophthalmopathy and Graves' hyperthyroidism. Study-wide findings and caveats: The model achieved 55% to 71% sensitivity and about 76% specificity for ophthalmopathy progression. Blood samples also showed most expanded thyroid clonotypes exceeding 0.001 frequency.

The hyperthyroidism patients had a new diagnosis of under 2 months' duration and were aged 18 to 65. Other autoimmune diseases, uncontrolled infections, pregnancy or lactation led to the exclusion of patients. The V gene lost 5 bases and the J gene lost 0 bases, with 14 bases spanning the gap. The germline V gene has CDR1 MNHEY and CDR2 SVGAGI. The CDR3 spans 15 residues. This clonotype appeared a few times. Its specificity is not known. The TCR beta CDR3 regions underwent amplification from RNA transcripts. First-round RT-PCR employed HTBI primers, with a second-round multiplex PCR after it. MiXCR, run by TCRdb on the multiplex PCR reads, gives a single entry per CDR3 protein. The table shows 560,000 or so distinct CDR3 sequences, with roughly 40% occurring only once.

The V call is TRBV6-5, the J call TRBJ2-7, with a tentative D call TRBD1 (5 bases). The origin of this receptor is an adult man with Graves' hyperthyroidism. Sequenced material: peripheral blood or thyroid tissue (not recorded which). CDR3 protein: CASSRMDTYSYEQYF. The CDR3 DNA reads TGTGCCAGCAGTCGTATGGACACCTACTCCTACGAGCAGTACTTC.